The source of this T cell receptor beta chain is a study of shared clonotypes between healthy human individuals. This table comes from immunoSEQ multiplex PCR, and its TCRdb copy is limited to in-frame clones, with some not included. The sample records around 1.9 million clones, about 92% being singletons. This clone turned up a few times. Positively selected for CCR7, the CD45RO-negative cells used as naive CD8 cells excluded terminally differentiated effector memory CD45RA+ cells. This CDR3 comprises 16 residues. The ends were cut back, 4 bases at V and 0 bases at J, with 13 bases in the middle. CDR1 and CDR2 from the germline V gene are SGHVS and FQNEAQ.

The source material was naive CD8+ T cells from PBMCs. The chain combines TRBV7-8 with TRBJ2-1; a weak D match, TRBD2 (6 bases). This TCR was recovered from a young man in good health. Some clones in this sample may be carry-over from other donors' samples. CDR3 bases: TGTGCCAGCAGCTACGGGGGAAAGAGCTCCTACAATGAGCAGTTCTTC. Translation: CASSYGGKSSYNEQFF.